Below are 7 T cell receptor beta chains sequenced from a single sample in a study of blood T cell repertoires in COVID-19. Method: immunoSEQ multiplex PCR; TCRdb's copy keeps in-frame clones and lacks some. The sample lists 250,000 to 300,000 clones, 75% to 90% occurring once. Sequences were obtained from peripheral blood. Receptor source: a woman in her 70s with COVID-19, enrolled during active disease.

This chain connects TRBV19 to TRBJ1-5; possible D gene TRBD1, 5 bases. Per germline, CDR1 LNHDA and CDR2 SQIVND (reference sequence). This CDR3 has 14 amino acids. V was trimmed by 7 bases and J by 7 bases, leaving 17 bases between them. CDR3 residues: CASNPGTLIQPQHF. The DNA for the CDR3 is TGTGCCAGTAATCCCGGGACTCTGATACAGCCCCAGCATTTT.

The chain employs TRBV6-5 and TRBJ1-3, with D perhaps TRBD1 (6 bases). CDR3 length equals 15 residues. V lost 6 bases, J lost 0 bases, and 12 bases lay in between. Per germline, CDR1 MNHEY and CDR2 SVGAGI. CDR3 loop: CASSHPGDSGNTIYF. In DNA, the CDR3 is TGTGCCAGCAGCCACCCAGGGGACTCTGGAAACACCATATATTTT.

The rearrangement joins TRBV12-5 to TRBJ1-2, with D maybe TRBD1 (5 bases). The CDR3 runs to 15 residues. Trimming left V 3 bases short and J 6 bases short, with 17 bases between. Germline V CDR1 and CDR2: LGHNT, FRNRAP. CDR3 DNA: TGTGCTAGTGGTTTACCTGGGGGGAGGGGAGATGGCTACACCTTC. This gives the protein CASGLPGGRGDGYTF.

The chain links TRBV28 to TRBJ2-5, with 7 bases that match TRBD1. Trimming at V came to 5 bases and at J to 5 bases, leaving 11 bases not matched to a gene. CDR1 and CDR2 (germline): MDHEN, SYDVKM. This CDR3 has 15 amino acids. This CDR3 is CASSLRTGYWETQYF. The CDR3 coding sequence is TGTGCCAGCAGTCTCCGGACAGGCTACTGGGAGACCCAGTACTTC.

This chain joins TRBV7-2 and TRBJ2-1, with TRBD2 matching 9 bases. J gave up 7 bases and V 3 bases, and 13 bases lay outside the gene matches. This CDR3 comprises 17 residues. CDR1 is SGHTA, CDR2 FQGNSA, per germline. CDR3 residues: CASSFSRGGGAKNEQFF. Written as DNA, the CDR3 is TGTGCCAGCAGCTTTAGCCGAGGCGGGGGGGCCAAAAATGAGCAGTTCTTC.

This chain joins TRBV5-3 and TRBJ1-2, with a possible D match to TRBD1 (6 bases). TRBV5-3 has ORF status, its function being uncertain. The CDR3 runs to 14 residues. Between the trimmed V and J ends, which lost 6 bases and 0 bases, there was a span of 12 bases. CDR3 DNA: TGTGCCAGAAAAGCACAGGGCGCTAACTATGGCTACACCTTC. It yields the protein CARKAQGANYGYTF.

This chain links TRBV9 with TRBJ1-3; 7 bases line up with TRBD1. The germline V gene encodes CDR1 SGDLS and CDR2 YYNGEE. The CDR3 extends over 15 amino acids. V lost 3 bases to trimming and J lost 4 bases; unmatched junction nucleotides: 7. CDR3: CASSAEGAQGNTIYF. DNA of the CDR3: TGTGCCAGCAGCGCGGAGGGGGCGCAAGGAAACACCATATATTTT.